This T cell receptor (beta chain) was observed in a study of patients and donors after allogeneic stem cell transplantation. MiXCR, applied by TCRdb to the RT-PCR reads, yields one record per CDR3 protein. The table lists approximately 220,000 distinct CDR3 sequences, less than 50% of them singletons. From germline, CDR1 is SQVTM and CDR2 ANQGSEA. With 7 bases removed from V and 2 bases from J, the gap between germline ends came to 16 bases. This CDR3 contains 14 residues. This clonotype was counted a few times. This chain connects TRBV29-1 to TRBJ2-3, with D perhaps given as TRBD1 or TRBD2 (5 bases each). Specimen: blood, either unsorted or a sorted T cell fraction (not recorded which). The sequence derives from a human donor who was either an allogeneic HSCT recipient or a stem cell or donor lymphocyte infusion donor (not recorded which). It is not recorded whose cells these are; they may come from a transplant donor. The CDR3 loop is CSGDGGPNTDTQYF. CDR3 sequence (DNA): TGCAGCGGGGACGGCGGACCGAACACAGATACGCAGTATTTT.